The 23 T cell receptor beta chains in this list originate from one sample, sequenced in a study of T-cell reconstitution after alpha-beta-depleted transplantation in children. Unique molecular identifiers tagged the TCRbeta library. TCRdb independently ran MiXCR on the PCR reads; one entry per CDR3 protein. Here the sample spans around 300,000 distinct CDR3 sequences, 11% being singletons. This sample comprised peripheral blood, obtained 180 days after TCRalphabeta/CD19-depleted stem cell transplant. The source is a male patient between 2 and 10 years old who had a stem cell transplant for chronic granulomatous disease, so the T cells may come from the graft donor.

This clonotype was counted at least ten times. The J gene is TRBJ2-7, the V gene TRBV12-3 or TRBV12-4; 11 bases fit TRBD1. CDR3 length equals 14 residues. V lost 3 bases and J lost 4; bases outside the gene matches: 2. This chain's CDR3 is CASSFRDRGYEQYF. CDR3 bases: TGTGCCAGCAGTTTTAGGGACAGGGGGTACGAGCAGTACTTC.

This clonotype appeared many times. The genes are TRBV6-5 and TRBJ2-5; 7 positions agree with TRBD2. This CDR3 is 14 amino acids long. The V and J ends lost 2 bases and 2 bases, in that order; junction bases with no gene match: 2. CDR1 and CDR2 from the germline V gene are MNHEY and SVGAGI. CDR3 in DNA: TGTGCCAGCAGTTACACGGGACTACAAGAGACCCAGTACTTC. This sequence encodes CASSYTGLQETQYF.

This clonotype was seen many times. This chain joins TRBV20-1 and TRBJ2-3, with D possibly matching TRBD2 (5 bases). The CDR3 extends over 15 amino acids. The germline V gene encodes CDR1 DFQATT and CDR2 SNEGSKA (reference sequence). V lost 0 bases and J lost 5, with 15 bases in between. The CDR3 nucleotides read TGCAGTGCTAGAGATCTGCAACCCCGGGGAGATACGCAGTATTTT. Residues: CSARDLQPRGDTQYF.

Many counts were recorded for this clonotype. The chain uses TRBV5-1 and TRBJ1-1, with D maybe TRBD1 (6 bases). Germline CDR1 SGHRS, CDR2 YFSETQ. This CDR3 contains 13 residues. Trimming left V 2 bases short and J 4 bases short, with 9 bases between. CDR3 sequence: CASSFTGSTEAFF. CDR3 DNA: TGCGCCAGCAGCTTCACAGGGAGCACTGAAGCTTTCTTT. Full variable domain (missing parts from reference TRBV5-1 and TRBJ1-1): KAGVTQTPRYLIKTRGQQVTLSCSPISGHRSVSWYQQTPGQGLQFLFEYFSETQRNKGNFPGRFSGRQFSNSRSEMNVSTLELGDSALYLCASSFTGSTEAFFGQGTRLTVV.

With regard to this clonotype: Given a much more abundant clone one base away, this may be a read error. The chain combines TRBV2 with TRBJ1-5; 12 positions agree with TRBD1. V shed 8 bases, J shed 7 bases, and the junction held 15 bases outside the gene matches. The germline V gene encodes CDR1 SNHLY and CDR2 FYNNEI. The CDR3 is 17 residues long. Here the CDR3 reads CASPTSQEGQGAQPQHF. CDR3 DNA: TGTGCCAGCCCCACATCCCAAGAGGGACAGGGGGCACAGCCCCAGCATTTT.

This clonotype was seen at least ten times. The rearrangement uses TRBV15 and TRBJ2-3; 7 bases align to TRBD2. Unmatched junction bases numbered 8, after V lost 0 bases and J lost 2 bases. The CDR3 sequence is 17 residues long. Per germline, CDR1 LNHNV and CDR2 YYDKDF (reference sequence). The CDR3 spells CATSREGPGLPTDTQYF. The CDR3 bases are TGTGCCACCAGCAGAGAAGGGCCGGGACTACCCACAGATACGCAGTATTTT.

Ten or more counts support this clonotype. The chain joins TRBV27 to TRBJ2-2; tentative D call: TRBD2 (6 bases). Trimming took off 6 bases at V and 3 bases at J, with 17 bases between the two ends. CDR1 is MNHEY, CDR2 SMNVEV, per germline (reference sequence). CDR3 size: 16 residues. CDR3 amino acids: CASSLSGRGYTGELFF. The CDR3 DNA follows: TGTGCCAGCAGCCTTAGCGGCAGAGGGTACACCGGGGAGCTGTTTTTT.

This clonotype was seen ten or more times. V and J are TRBV5-1 and TRBJ2-5; no reliable D call. The CDR3 is made up of 15 amino acids. Looked up from germline, CDR1 is SGHRS and CDR2 is YFSETQ. V shed 1 base and J shed 5 bases, with 15 bases lying between them. The CDR3 here is CASSLSISPRETQYF. CDR3 DNA: TGCGCCAGCAGCTTGTCTATATCACCCCGGGAGACCCAGTACTTC.

There are many counts of this clonotype. V gene TRBV27 combines with J gene TRBJ2-3; D gene uncertain. In germline, CDR1 is MNHEY, CDR2 SMNVEV (reference sequence). Trimming removed 4 bases at V and 2 bases at J, with 7 bases between. The CDR3 is 13 amino acids. CDR3 in DNA: TGTGCCAGCAGTTACACCGCCACAGATACGCAGTATTTT. It translates to CASSYTATDTQYF.

There are many counts of this clonotype. V and J are TRBV27 and TRBJ2-1; possible D gene TRBD1, 5 bases. The CDR3 has 14 residues. Germline V CDR1 and CDR2: MNHEY, SMNVEV (reference sequence). Trimming removed 5 bases at V and 5 bases at J, with 13 bases between. The CDR3 protein is CASSLLRVHNEQFF. CDR3 coding DNA: TGTGCCAGCAGTCTACTCAGGGTACACAATGAGCAGTTCTTC.

The gene calls are TRBV18 and TRBJ1-5; D uncertain. The CDR3 loop spans 18 amino acids. Trimming took 2 bases from V and 5 from J, leaving 22 bases between them. Germline CDR1 and CDR2: KGHSH and LQKENI. In DNA, the CDR3 is TGTGCCAGCTCACCAAACTCCGGTCATATTTTCGACGATCAGCCCCAGCATTTT. Its protein product is CASSPNSGHIFDDQPQHF. The full variable domain, in which reference TRBV18 and TRBJ1-5 provide the parts outside the CDR3, is NAGVMQNPRHLVRRRGQEARLRCSPMKGHSHVYWYRQLPEEGLKFMVYLQKENIIDESGMPKERFSAEFPKEGPSILRIQQVVRGDSAAYFCASSPNSGHIFDDQPQHFGDGTRLSIL.

The table lists this clonotype with many counts. The J gene is TRBJ2-1, the V gene TRBV7-9; 12 bases are shared with TRBD2. V lost 0 bases to trimming and J lost 7 bases; unmatched junction nucleotides: 4. The germline CDR1 and CDR2 sequences are SEHNR and FQNEAQ (reference sequence). The CDR3 totals 16 residues. The CDR3 region is CASSLAGGLAGNEQFF. The CDR3 DNA follows: TGTGCCAGCAGCTTAGCGGGCGGACTAGCGGGGAATGAGCAGTTCTTC.

This clonotype was seen many times. The chain joins TRBV7-3 to TRBJ2-3; 9 bases map to TRBD2. This CDR3 comprises 21 residues. The ends lost 5 bases at V and 3 bases at J; junction bases unmatched: 24. Germline CDR1 reads SGHTA; CDR2 reads FQGTGA. CDR3 sequence: CASSPGSKPRGGEWVTDTQYF. Written as DNA, the CDR3 is TGTGCCAGCAGCCCGGGATCAAAACCGCGGGGGGGCGAATGGGTGACAGATACGCAGTATTTT.

In this sample, this clonotype turned up many times. The chain links TRBV7-2 to TRBJ2-2; D might be TRBD1 or TRBD2, each matching 6 bases. The V end lost 3 bases, the J end lost 3 bases, and 14 bases lay between the germline ends. CDR1 and CDR2 from the germline V gene are SGHTA and FQGNSA. There are 16 residues in the CDR3. CDR3 loop: CASSLIPGAHTGELFF. The CDR3 nucleotides read TGTGCCAGCAGCTTGATACCGGGGGCCCACACCGGGGAGCTGTTTTTT.

This clonotype was observed many times. The CDR3 DNA reads as TGTGCCAGCAGTGGAAGAGGACAGGGGGCGAGAGAGCAGTTCTTC. Translation: CASSGRGQGAREQFF. The chain carries TRBV6-2 or TRBV6-3 and TRBJ2-1, with 11 positions matching TRBD1. Germline V gene sequence: CDR1 MNHEY, CDR2 SVGEGT. The length of the CDR3 is 15 residues. V gave up 5 bases and J gave up 10 bases; unmatched junction bases: 10.

This clonotype came up a few times. The CDR3 ends on some other residue instead of the conserved phenylalanine or tryptophan, so this is likely a read error. The chain carries TRBV5-4 and TRBJ2-3; D gene ambiguous. Germline CDR1 reads SGHNT; CDR2 reads YYREEE (reference sequence). The CDR3 has 14 amino acids. V was trimmed by 3 bases and J by 5 bases, leaving 13 bases between them. The CDR3 sequence: CASSSSWAVDTQYS. Written as DNA, the CDR3 is TGTGCCAGCAGCTCGTCGTGGGCCGTAGATACGCAGTATTCT.

In its sample, this clonotype was seen many times. This chain links TRBV12-3 or TRBV12-4 with TRBJ2-6, with unresolved D. The CDR3 has 13 residues. Trimming took off 5 bases at V and 4 bases at J, with 6 bases between the two ends. This chain's CDR3 is CASSPRGANVLTF. The CDR3, as DNA: TGTGCCAGCAGTCCCAGGGGGGCCAACGTCCTGACTTTC.

There are many counts of this clonotype. The rearrangement links TRBV9 to TRBJ2-1; a weak D match, TRBD1 (5 bases). The germline CDR1 and CDR2 sequences are SGDLS and YYNGEE. V lost 4 bases, J lost 3 bases, and 26 bases lay in between. The CDR3 is 19 residues long. This chain's CDR3 is CASSLQARTSIGNYNEQFF. DNA of the CDR3: TGTGCCAGCAGCTTACAGGCCCGTACATCAATCGGAAACTACAATGAGCAGTTCTTC.

Points on this clonotype: This may stem from a read error, because a much larger clone lies one nucleotide away. V usage is TRBV5-1 and J usage is TRBJ2-2, with 9 bases aligning to TRBD2. Germline CDR1 reads SGHRS; CDR2 reads YFSETQ. The CDR3 length is 15 residues. CDR3 nucleotide sequence: TGCGTCAGCAGTGTTGTGACTAGCGGCACCGGGGAGCTGTTTTTT. Its translation is CVSSVVTSGTGELFF.

Concerning this clonotype: A read error is possible here, since a much larger clone lies one base away. The chain links TRBV3-1 to TRBJ2-7, with D perhaps given as TRBD1 or TRBD2 (5 bases each). The CDR3 has 17 amino acids. Germline V gene data show CDR1 as LGHDT and CDR2 as YNNKEL (reference sequence). The CDR3, as DNA: TGTGCCATCAGCCGAATCGGGACGAAGGGACGCTCCTACGAGCAGTACTTC. Translation gives CAISRIGTKGRSYEQYF.

This clonotype was detected many times. The genes are TRBV10-3 and TRBJ2-7; 8 bases align to TRBD2. CDR1 is ENHRY and CDR2 is SYGVKD in the germline V gene. This CDR3 spans 15 amino acids. The J segment lost 3 bases and the V segment lost 3 bases, leaving 7 bases of the junction unmatched. The chain's CDR3 is CAISDTGTRVYEQYF. The CDR3, as DNA: TGTGCCATCAGTGACACCGGGACTAGGGTCTACGAGCAGTACTTC.

This clonotype has a count of ten or more. The gene calls are TRBV4-3 and TRBJ1-4; D unclear. Germline CDR1 and CDR2: LGHNA and YSLEER. The CDR3 is made up of 13 amino acids. V lost 2 bases, J lost 6 bases, and 7 bases lay in between. This chain's CDR3 is CASSQWLDEKLFF. The CDR3 DNA sequence: TGCGCCAGCAGCCAATGGTTAGATGAAAAACTGTTTTTT.

This clonotype was found many times. The rearrangement links TRBV29-1 to TRBJ2-5, with a possible D match to TRBD2 (6 bases). The CDR3 is 13 amino acids. Per the germline V gene, CDR1 is SQVTM and CDR2 is ANQGSEA. The germline V and J ends were trimmed by 6 bases and 1 base, with 12 bases remaining between them. The CDR3 sequence: CSVRGRLQETQYF. The CDR3 DNA follows: TGCAGCGTCCGGGGGAGGCTCCAAGAGACCCAGTACTTC.